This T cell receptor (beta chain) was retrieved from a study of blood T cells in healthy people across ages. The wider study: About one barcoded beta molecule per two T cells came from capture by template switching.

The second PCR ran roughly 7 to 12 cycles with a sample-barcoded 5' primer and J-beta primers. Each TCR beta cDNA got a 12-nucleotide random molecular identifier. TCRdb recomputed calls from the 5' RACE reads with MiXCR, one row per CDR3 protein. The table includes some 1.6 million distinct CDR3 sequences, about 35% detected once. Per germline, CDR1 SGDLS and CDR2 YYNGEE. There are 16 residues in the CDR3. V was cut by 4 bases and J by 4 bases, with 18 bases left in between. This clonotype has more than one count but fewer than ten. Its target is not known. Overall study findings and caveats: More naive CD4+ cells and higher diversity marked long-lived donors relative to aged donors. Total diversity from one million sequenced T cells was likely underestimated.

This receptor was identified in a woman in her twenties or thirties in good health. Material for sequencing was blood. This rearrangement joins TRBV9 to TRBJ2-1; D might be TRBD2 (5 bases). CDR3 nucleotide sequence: TGTGCCAGCAGCCCCCAAGGACTCAACCCATACAATGAGCAGTTCTTC. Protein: CASSPQGLNPYNEQFF.